Listed below are T cell receptor beta chains from one sample, sequenced in a study of human thymus T cells. Measured with immunoSEQ multiplex PCR; TCRdb has only the in-frame clones, and not every one. The sample lists tens of thousands of clones, approximately 97% occurring once. Sequenced sample: thymus tissue. The receptor source for this set is a boy under three years old with a congenital heart defect but otherwise immunologically healthy. CDR3s include the opening cysteine and the closing phenylalanine or tryptophan. Each record gives: D gene, J gene, V gene, clone size, CDR3 DNA, CDR3 protein. A D gene is named only where the DNA matches it firmly. Clone size appears in some rows only: once, few, many, or a class for an expanded clone.

D: NA
J: TRBJ2-7
V: TRBV19
size: NA
DNA: TGTGCCAGTAGTATAGCCGGGGCCTCCGTTGTCTACGAGCAGTACTTC
CDR3: CASSIAGASVVYEQYF

D: TRBD2
J: TRBJ2-7
V: TRBV28
size: NA
DNA: TGTGCCAGCAGCCCCTTGACTAGCGGGAGGGCTAGGTACGAGCAGTACTTC
CDR3: CASSPLTSGRARYEQYF

D: NA
J: TRBJ1-2
V: TRBV13
size: NA
DNA: TGTGCCAGCAGCCCGTTTGACTATGGCTACACCTTC
CDR3: CASSPFDYGYTF

D: NA
J: TRBJ1-1
V: TRBV28
size: NA
DNA: TGTGCCAGCAGTTTATGCACAGCGCAGCTCCCTCTAAACACTGAAGCTTTCTTT
CDR3: CASSLCTAQLPLNTEAFF

D: TRBD1
J: TRBJ1-2
V: TRBV15
size: once
DNA: TGTGCCACCAGCAGGGGCTCCGTACAGGGGGCCAACTATGGCTACACCTTC
CDR3: CATSRGSVQGANYGYTF

D: NA
J: TRBJ2-5
V: TRBV15
size: NA
DNA: TGTGCCACCAGCCCTATCCGTACGCCAACATCGGTGGGGGCGGGAGAGACCCAGTACTTC
CDR3: CATSPIRTPTSVGAGETQYF

D: NA
J: TRBJ2-2
V: TRBV28
size: NA
DNA: TGTGCCAGCAGTTTTGGGATGGATGGCAGGGAGTACGAGGGCGGGGAGCTGTTTTTT
CDR3: CASSFGMDGREYEGGELFF

D: NA
J: TRBJ2-7
V: TRBV28
size: NA
DNA: TGTGCCAGCAGTTGGCGGGGTGGAGGTCACGAGCAGTACTTC
CDR3: CASSWRGGGHEQYF

D: NA
J: TRBJ2-7
V: TRBV2
size: NA
DNA: TGTGCCAGCATCGGCCTCTCCTACGAGCAGTACTTC
CDR3: CASIGLSYEQYF

D: NA
J: TRBJ2-3
V: TRBV14
size: NA
DNA: TGTGCCAGCACCGGGACACCCGCAGATACGCAGTATTTT
CDR3: CASTGTPADTQYF

D: NA
J: TRBJ2-7
V: TRBV4-2
size: NA
DNA: TGTGCCAGCAGCCAAGATCCATCCCGAGGGGGGGAGCAGTACTTC
CDR3: CASSQDPSRGGEQYF

D: NA
J: TRBJ1-2
V: TRBV13
size: NA
DNA: TGTGCCAGCAGCTTAGCAAACGTGGACACTTCCTACACCTTC
CDR3: CASSLANVDTSYTF

D: TRBD1
J: TRBJ2-5
V: TRBV27
size: NA
DNA: TGTGCCAGCCGAACTACAGGGGGCCTGAACCAAGAGACCCAGTACTTC
CDR3: CASRTTGGLNQETQYF

D: NA
J: TRBJ2-7
V: TRBV11-2
size: few
DNA: TGTGCCAGCAGCTCCCTGACTACGTCCTACGAGCAGTACTTC
CDR3: CASSSLTTSYEQYF

D: NA
J: TRBJ1-2
V: TRBV4-3
size: NA
DNA: TGCGCCAGCAGCCAGAAGGGGGTCCATGGCTACACCTTC
CDR3: CASSQKGVHGYTF

D: TRBD2
J: TRBJ2-1
V: TRBV9
size: NA
DNA: TGTGCCAGCAGCGCCCCGGGACTAGCGGGAGGGTTCTCCTACAATGAGCAGTTCTTC
CDR3: CASSAPGLAGGFSYNEQFF

D: NA
J: TRBJ2-1
V: TRBV5-4
size: NA
DNA: TGTGCCAGCAGCTTGAGCCCCAGGGGAAGACCCTACAATGAGCAGTTCTTC
CDR3: CASSLSPRGRPYNEQFF

D: NA
J: TRBJ2-3
V: TRBV5-8
size: NA
DNA: TGTGCCAGCGGCAAAACGCCTGGGGCGGGAGATACGCAGTATTTT
CDR3: CASGKTPGAGDTQYF